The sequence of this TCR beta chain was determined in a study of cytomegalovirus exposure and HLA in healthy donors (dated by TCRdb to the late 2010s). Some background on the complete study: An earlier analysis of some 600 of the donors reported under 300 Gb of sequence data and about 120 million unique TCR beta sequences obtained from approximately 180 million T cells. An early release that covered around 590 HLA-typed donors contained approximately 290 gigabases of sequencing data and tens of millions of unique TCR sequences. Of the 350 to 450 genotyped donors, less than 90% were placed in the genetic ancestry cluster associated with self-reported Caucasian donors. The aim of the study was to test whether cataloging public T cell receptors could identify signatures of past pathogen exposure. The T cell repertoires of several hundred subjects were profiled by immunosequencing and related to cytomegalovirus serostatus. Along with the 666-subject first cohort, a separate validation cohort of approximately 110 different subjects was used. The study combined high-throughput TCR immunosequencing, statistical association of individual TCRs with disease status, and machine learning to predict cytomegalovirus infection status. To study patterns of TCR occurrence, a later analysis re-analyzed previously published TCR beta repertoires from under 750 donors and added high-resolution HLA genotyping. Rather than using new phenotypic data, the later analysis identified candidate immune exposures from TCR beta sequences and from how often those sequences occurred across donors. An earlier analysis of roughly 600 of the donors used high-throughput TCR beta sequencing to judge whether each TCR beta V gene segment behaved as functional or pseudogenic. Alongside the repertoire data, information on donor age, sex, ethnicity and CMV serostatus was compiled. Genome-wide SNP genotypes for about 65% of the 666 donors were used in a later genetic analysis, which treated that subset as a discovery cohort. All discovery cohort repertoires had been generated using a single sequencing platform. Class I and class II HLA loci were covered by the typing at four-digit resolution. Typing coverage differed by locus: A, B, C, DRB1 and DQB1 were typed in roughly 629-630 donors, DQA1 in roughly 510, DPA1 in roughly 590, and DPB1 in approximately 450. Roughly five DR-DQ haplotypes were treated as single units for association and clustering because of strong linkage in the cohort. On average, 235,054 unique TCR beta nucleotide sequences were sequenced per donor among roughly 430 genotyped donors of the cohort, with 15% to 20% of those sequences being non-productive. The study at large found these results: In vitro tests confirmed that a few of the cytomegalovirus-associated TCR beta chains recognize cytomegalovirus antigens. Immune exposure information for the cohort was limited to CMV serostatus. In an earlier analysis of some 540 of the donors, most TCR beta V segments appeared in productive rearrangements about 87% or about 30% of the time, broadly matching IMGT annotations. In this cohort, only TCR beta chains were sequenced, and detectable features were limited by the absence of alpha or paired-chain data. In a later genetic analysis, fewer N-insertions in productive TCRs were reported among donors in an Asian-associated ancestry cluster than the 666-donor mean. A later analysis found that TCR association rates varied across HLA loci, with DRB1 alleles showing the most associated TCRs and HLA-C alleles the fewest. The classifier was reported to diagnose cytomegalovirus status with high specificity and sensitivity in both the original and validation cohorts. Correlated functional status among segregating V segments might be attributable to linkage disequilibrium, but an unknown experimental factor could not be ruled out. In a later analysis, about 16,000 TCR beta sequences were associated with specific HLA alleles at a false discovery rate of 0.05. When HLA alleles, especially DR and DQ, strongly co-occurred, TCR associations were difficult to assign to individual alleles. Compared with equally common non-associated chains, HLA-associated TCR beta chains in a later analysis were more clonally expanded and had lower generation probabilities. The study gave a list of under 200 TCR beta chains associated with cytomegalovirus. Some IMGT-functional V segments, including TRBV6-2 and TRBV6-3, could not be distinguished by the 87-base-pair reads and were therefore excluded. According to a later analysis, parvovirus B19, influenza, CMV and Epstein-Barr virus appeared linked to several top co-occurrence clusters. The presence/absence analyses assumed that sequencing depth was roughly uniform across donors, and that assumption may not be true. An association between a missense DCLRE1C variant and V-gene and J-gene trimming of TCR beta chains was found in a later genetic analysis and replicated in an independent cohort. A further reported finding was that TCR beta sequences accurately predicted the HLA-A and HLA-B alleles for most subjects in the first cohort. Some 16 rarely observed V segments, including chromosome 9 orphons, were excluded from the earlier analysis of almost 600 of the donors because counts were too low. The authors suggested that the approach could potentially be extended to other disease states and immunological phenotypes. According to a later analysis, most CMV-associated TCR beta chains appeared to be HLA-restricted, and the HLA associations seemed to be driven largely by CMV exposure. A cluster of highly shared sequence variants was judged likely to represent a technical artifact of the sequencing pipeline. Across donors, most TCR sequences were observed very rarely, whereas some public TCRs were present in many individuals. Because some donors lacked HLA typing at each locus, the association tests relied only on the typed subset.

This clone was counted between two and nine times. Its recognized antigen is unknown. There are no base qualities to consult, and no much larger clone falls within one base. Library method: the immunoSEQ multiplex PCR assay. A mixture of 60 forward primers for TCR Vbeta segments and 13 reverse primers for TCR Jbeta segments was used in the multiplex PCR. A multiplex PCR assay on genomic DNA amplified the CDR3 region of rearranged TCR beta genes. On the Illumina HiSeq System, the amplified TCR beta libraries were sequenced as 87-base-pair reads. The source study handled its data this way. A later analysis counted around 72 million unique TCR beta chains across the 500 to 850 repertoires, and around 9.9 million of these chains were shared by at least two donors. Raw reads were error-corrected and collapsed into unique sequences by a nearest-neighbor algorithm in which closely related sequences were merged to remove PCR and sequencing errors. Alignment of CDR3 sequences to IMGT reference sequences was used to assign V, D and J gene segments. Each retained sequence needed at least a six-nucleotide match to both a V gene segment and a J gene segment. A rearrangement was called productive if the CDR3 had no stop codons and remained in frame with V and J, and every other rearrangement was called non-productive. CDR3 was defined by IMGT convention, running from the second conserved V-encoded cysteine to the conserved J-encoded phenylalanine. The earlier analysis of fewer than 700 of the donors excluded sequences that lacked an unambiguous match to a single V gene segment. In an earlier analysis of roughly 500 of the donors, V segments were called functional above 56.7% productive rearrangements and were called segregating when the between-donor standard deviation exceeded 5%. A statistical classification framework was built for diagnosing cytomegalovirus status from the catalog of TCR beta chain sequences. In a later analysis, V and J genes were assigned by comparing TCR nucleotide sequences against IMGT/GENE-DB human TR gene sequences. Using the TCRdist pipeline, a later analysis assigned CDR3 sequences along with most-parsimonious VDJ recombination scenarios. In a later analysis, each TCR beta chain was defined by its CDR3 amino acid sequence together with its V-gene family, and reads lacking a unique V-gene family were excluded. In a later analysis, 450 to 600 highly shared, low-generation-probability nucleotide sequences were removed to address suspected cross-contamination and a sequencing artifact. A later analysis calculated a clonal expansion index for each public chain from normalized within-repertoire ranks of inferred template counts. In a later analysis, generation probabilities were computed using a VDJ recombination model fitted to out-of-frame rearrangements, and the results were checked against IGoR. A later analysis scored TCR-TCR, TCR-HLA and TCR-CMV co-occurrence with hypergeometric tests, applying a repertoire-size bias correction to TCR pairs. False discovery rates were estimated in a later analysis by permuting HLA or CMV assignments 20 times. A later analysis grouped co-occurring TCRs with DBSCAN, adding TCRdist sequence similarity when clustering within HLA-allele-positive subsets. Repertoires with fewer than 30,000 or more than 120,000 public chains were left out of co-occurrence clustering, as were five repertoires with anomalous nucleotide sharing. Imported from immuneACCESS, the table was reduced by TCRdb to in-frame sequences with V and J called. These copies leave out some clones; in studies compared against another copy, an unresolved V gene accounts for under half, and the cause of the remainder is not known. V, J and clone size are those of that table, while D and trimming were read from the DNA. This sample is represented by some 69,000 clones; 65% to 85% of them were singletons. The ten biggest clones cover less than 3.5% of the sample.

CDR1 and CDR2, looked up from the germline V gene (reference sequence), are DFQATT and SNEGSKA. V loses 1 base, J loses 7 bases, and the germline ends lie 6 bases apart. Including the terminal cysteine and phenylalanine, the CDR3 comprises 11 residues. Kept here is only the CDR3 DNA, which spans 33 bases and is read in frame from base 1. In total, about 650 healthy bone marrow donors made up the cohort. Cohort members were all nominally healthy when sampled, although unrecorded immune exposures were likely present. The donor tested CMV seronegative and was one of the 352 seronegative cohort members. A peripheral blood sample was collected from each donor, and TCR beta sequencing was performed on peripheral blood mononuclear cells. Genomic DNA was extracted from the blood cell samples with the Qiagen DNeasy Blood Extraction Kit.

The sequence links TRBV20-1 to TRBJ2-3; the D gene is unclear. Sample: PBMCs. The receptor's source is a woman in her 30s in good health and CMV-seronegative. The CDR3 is CSARGPHTQYF. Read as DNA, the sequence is TGCAGTGCTAGAGGGCCCCATACGCAGTATTTT.